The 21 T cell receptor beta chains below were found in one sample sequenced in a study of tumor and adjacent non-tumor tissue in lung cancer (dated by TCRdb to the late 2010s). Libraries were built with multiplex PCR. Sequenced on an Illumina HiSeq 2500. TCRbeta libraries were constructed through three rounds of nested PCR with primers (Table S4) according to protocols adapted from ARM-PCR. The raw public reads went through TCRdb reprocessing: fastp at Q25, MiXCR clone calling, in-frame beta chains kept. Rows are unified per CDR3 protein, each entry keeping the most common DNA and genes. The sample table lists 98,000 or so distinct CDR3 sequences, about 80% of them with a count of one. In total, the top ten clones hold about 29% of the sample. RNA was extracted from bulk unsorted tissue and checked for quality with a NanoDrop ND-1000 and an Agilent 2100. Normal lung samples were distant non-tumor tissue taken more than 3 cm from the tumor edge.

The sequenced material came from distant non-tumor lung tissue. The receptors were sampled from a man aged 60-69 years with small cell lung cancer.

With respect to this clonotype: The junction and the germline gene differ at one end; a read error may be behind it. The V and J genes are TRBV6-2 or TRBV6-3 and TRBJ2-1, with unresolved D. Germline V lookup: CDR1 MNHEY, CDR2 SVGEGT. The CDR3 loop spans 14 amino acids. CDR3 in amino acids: CVSSESLAYNEQFF. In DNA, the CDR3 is TGTGTCAGCAGTGAAAGCCTTGCCTACAATGAGCAGTTCTTC.

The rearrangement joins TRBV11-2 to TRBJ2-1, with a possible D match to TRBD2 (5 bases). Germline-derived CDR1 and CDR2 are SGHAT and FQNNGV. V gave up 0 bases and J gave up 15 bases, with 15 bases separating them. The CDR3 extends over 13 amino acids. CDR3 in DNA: TGTGCCAGCAGCTTAGATCTGCTAGCAGCTCTGTTCTTC. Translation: CASSLDLLAALFF.

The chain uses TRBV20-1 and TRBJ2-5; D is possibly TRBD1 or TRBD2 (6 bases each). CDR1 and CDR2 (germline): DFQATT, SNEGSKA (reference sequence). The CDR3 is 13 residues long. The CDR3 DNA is TGCAATGCCTGGGAGAGGGGGGCAAAGACCCAGTACTTC. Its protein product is CNAWERGAKTQYF.

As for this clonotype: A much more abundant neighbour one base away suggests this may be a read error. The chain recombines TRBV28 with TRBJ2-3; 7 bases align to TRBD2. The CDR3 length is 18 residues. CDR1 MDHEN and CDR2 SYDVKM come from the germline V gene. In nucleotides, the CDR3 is TGTGCCAGCAGTGACCCCAGCGGGGCTAGCGGTAGCAGAGATACGCAGTATTTT. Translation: CASSDPSGASGSRDTQYF. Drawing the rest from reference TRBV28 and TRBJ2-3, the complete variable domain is DVKVTQSSRYLVKRTGEKVFLECVQDMDHENMFWYRQDPGLGLRLIYFSYDVKMKEKGDIPEGYSVSREKKERFSLILESASTNQTSMYLCASSDPSGASGSRDTQYFGPGTRLTVL.

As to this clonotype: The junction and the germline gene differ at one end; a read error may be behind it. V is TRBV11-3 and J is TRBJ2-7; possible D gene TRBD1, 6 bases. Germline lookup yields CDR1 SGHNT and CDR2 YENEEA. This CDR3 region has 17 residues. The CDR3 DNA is TGTACCAGCAGCCCTCCGGATTTGGGGGCCAGCTCCTACGAGCACTACTTC. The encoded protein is CTSSPPDLGASSYEHYF.

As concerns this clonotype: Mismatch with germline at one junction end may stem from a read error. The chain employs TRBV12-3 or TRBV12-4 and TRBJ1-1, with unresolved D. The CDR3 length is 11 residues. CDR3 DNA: TGTACCAGCAGTTATGCGGGTGAGGCCTTCTTT. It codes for CTSSYAGEAFF.

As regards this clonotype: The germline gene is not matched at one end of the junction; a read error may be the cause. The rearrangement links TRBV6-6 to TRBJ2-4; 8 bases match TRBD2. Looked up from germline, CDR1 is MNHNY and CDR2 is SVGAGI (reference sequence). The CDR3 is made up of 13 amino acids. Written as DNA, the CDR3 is TGTGCCATCCTTTCCGGGACTAGGGACATTCAATACTTC. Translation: CAILSGTRDIQYF.

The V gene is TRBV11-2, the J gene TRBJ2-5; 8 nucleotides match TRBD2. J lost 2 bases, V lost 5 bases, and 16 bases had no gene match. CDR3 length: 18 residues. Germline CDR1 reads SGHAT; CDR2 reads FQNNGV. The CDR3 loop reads CASSPPPGTRGVQETQYF. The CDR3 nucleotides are TGTGCCAGCAGCCCGCCGCCCGGGACTAGGGGAGTACAAGAGACCCAGTACTTC.

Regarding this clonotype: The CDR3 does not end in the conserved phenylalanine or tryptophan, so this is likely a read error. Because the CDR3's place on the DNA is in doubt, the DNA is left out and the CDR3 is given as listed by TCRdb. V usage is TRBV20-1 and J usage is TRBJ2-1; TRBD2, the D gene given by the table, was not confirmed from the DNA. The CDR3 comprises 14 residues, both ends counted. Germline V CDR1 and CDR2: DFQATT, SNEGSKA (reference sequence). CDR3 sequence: CSASGASGSYQHFI.

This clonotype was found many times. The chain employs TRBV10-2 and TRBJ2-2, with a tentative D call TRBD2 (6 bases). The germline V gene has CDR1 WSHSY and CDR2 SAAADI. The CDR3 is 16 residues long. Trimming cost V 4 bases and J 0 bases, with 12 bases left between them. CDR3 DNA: TGCGCCAGCAGTGTCCGAGCGGGTACGAACACCGGGGAGCTGTTTTTT. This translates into CASSVRAGTNTGELFF.

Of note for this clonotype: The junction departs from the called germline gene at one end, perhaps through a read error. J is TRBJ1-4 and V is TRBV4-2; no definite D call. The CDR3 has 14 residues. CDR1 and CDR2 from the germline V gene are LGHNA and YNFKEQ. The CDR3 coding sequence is TGTGCCAGCAGGCAAGTTAAGTTAGCTGAAAAACTGTTTTTT. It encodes CASRQVKLAEKLFF.

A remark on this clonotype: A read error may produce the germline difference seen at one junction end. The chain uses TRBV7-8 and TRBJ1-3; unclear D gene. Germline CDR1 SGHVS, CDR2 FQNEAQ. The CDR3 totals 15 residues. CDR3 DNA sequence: TGTGCCAGAAGCCGCCCGAGGAGCTCTGGAAACGCCATATATTTT. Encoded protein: CARSRPRSSGNAIYF.

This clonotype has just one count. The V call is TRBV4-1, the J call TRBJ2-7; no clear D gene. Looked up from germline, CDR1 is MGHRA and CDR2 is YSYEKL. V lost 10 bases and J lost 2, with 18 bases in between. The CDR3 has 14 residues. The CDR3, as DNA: TGCGCCACCAGTCTGGAGATAGTTACCTACGAGCAGTACTTC. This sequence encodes CATSLEIVTYEQYF.

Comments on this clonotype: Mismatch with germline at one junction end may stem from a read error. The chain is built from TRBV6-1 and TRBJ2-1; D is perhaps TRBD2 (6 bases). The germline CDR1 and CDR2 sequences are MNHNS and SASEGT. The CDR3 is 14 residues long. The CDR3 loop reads CASTGSGLYNEQFF. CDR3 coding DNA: TGTGCCAGCACCGGCAGCGGGCTTTACAATGAGCAGTTTTTC.

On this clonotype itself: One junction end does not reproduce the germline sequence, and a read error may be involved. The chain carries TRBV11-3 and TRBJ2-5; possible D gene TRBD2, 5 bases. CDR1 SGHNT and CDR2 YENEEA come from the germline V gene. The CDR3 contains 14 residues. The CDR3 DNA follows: TGTGCCATCAGCCCAGGACTGGCGGGAGAGACCCAGTACTTC. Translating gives CAISPGLAGETQYF.

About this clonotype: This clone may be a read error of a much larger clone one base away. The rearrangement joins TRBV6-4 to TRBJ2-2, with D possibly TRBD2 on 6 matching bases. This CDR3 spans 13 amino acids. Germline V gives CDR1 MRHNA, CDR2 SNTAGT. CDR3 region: CASSDRGSGGLFF. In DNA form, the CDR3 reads TGTGCCAGCAGTGACAGGGGCTCCGGGGGGCTGTTTTTT.

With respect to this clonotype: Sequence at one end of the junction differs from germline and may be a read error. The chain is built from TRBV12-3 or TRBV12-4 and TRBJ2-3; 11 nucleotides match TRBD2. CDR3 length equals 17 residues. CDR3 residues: CASSSRRTSGGGDTHYF. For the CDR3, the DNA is TGTGCCAGCAGCTCCCGACGAACTAGCGGGGGAGGTGATACGCATTATTTT.

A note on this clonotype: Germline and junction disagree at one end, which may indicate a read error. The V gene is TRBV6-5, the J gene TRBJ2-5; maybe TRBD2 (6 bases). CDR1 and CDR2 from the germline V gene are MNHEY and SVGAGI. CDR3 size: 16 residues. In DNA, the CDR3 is TGTGCCAGCAGTTACTCGGGGGGAGCGCCCCGAGAGACTCAGTGCTTC. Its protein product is CASSYSGGAPRETQCF.

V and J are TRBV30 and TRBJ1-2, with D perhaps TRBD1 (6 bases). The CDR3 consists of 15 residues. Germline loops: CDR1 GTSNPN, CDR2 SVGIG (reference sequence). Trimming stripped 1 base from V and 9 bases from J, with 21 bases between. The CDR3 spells CAWSAHRDSPARYTF. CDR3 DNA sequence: TGTGCCTGGAGTGCCCACAGGGATTCCCCCGCTCGCTACACCTTC.

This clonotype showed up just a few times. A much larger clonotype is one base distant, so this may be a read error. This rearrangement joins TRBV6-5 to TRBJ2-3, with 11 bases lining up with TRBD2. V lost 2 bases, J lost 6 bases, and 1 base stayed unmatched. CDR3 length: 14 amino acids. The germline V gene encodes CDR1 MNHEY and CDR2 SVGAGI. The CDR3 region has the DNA TGTGCCAGCAGTTACAGGACTAGCGGGGATACGCAGTATTTT. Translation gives CASSYRTSGDTQYF.

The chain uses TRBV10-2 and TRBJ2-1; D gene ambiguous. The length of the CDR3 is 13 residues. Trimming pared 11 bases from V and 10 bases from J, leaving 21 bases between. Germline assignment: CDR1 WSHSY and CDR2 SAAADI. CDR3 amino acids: CAGSETGHGEQFF. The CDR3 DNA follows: TGCGCCGGCTCCGAGACTGGCCATGGCGAGCAGTTCTTC.